These T cell receptor beta chains were read from a single sample in a study of shared clonotypes between healthy human individuals. This table comes from immunoSEQ multiplex PCR, and its TCRdb copy is limited to in-frame clones, with some not included. The table has about 2.1 million clones, about 94% seen once. The material sequenced was naive CD8+ T cells from PBMCs. The receptors were sampled from a man younger than 35 in good health. Some clones in this sample may be carry-over from other donors' samples. The CDR3 runs from the conserved cysteine through the conserved F or W. The order of the fields is clone size, V gene, D gene, J gene, CDR3 protein, CDR3 DNA. D genes are given only for firm matches. Only part of the rows carry a size: once, few, many, or a class if the clone is expanded.

>.|TRBV19|.|TRBJ2-3
CASSRQTDTQYF
TGTGCCAGTAGTCGACAGACAGATACGCAGTATTTT
>.|TRBV4-1|.|TRBJ1-2
CASSPPDWESGYTF
TGCGCCAGCAGCCCGCCCGATTGGGAATCTGGCTACACCTTC
>.|TRBV11-2|.|TRBJ2-5
CASSLYRAGETQYF
TGTGCCAGCAGCTTATACAGGGCTGGAGAGACCCAGTACTTC
>.|TRBV6-1|.|TRBJ2-1
CASSEVEVYNEQFF
TGTGCCAGCAGTGAAGTAGAAGTTTACAATGAGCAGTTCTTC
>.|TRBV7-9|TRBD1|TRBJ2-2
CASSDLGQGANTGELFF
TGTGCCAGCAGCGACCTCGGACAGGGGGCGAACACCGGGGAGCTGTTTTTT
>.|TRBV27|.|TRBJ1-5
CASSLSVGEGNQPQHF
TGTGCCAGCAGTTTATCGGTGGGAGAGGGCAATCAGCCCCAGCATTTT
>.|TRBV19|.|TRBJ1-5
CASSAYRDLPEGQPQHF
TGTGCCAGTAGTGCCTACCGTGACTTACCAGAAGGTCAGCCCCAGCATTTT
>.|TRBV5-1|TRBD1|TRBJ2-7
CASSLESGTGLSWEQYF
TGCGCCAGCAGCCTGGAATCCGGGACAGGACTCTCGTGGGAGCAGTACTTC
>.|TRBV5-6|.|TRBJ2-7
CASSWGTSYEQYF
TGTGCCAGCAGCTGGGGGACCTCCTACGAGCAGTACTTC
>.|TRBV7-8|.|TRBJ1-1
CASSLSMVPGTSTEAFF
TGTGCCAGCAGCCTCAGCATGGTTCCAGGGACGAGCACTGAAGCTTTCTTT
>.|TRBV4-3|TRBD2|TRBJ2-1
CASSQSAGRAMNEQFF
TGCGCCAGCAGCCAATCTGCCGGGAGGGCCATGAATGAGCAGTTCTTC
>.|TRBV19|.|TRBJ1-5
CASSIVGDSNQPQHF
TGTGCCAGTAGTATAGTAGGGGATAGCAATCAGCCCCAGCATTTT
>.|TRBV7-9|.|TRBJ1-3
CASGLPGGFGNTIYF
TGTGCCAGCGGGCTGCCCGGGGGGTTCGGAAACACCATATATTTT
>.|TRBV5-4|.|TRBJ2-2
CASSWGPRDTGELFF
TGTGCCAGCAGCTGGGGGCCGCGAGACACCGGGGAGCTGTTTTTT
>.|TRBV9|.|TRBJ2-7
CASSVRGGSYEQYF
TGTGCCAGCAGCGTTCGAGGCGGTTCCTACGAGCAGTACTTC
>.|TRBV27|.|TRBJ2-7
CASTDHDEQYF
TGTGCCAGCACCGATCATGACGAGCAGTACTTC
>.|TRBV6-1|.|TRBJ1-1
CASSEGPPAVMNTEAFF
TGTGCCAGCAGTGAAGGACCCCCCGCCGTCATGAACACTGAAGCTTTCTTT
>.|TRBV19|TRBD1|TRBJ1-1
CASSITGGGTEAFF
TGTGCCAGTAGTATCACAGGGGGAGGGACTGAAGCTTTCTTT
>.|TRBV11-2|.|TRBJ2-7
CASSVGPPVGARSYEQYF
TGTGCCAGCAGCGTGGGTCCCCCGGTGGGCGCCCGCTCCTACGAGCAGTACTTC
>.|TRBV2|TRBD2|TRBJ2-7
CASSGLAESSYEQYF
TGTGCCAGCAGTGGTCTAGCGGAGAGCTCCTACGAGCAGTACTTC
>.|TRBV7-3|.|TRBJ2-6
CASSPRGPGANVLTF
TGTGCCAGCAGCCCCAGGGGCCCTGGGGCCAACGTCCTGACTTTC
>.|TRBV5-1|TRBD1|TRBJ1-2
CASAPPGGNGYTF
TGCGCCAGCGCCCCCCCAGGGGGCAATGGCTACACCTTC
>.|TRBV27|.|TRBJ1-1
CASSASGHPNTEAFF
TGTGCCAGCAGTGCCTCGGGGCACCCGAACACTGAAGCTTTCTTT
>.|TRBV27|.|TRBJ2-1
CASGAWKGEQFF
TGTGCCAGCGGTGCCTGGAAGGGAGAGCAGTTCTTC
>.|TRBV19|.|TRBJ2-2
CASSSRSNTGELFF
TGTGCCAGTAGTAGTCGATCAAACACCGGGGAGCTGTTTTTT
>.|TRBV7-8|.|TRBJ2-1
CASSPGLRERNEQFF
TGTGCCAGCAGCCCTGGCCTACGGGAAAGGAATGAGCAGTTCTTC
>.|TRBV7-9|TRBD2|TRBJ2-3
CASSQSLAGVDTQYF
TGTGCCAGCAGCCAATCACTAGCGGGAGTGGATACGCAGTATTTT
>.|TRBV30|.|TRBJ2-2
CAWSVFPSRVAGELFF
TGTGCCTGGAGTGTATTCCCGTCTAGGGTTGCCGGGGAGCTGTTTTTT
>.|TRBV25-1|.|TRBJ2-7
CASKGRSYEQYF
TGTGCCAGCAAGGGTCGCTCCTACGAGCAGTACTTC
>.|TRBV29-1|TRBD1|TRBJ1-2
CSVELQGASGYTF
TGCAGCGTGGAACTACAGGGGGCGTCGGGCTACACCTTC
>.|TRBV7-9|.|TRBJ2-1
CASSRQSHNEQFF
TGTGCCAGCAGCCGACAGTCCCACAATGAGCAGTTCTTC
>.|TRBV11-2|.|TRBJ2-7
CASSLEDTSFYPDEQYF
TGTGCCAGCAGCTTAGAGGACACTAGCTTTTACCCGGACGAGCAGTACTTC
>.|TRBV28|.|TRBJ2-2
CASRSSVSGELFF
TGTGCCAGCAGATCCAGCGTTTCGGGGGAGCTGTTTTTT
>.|TRBV15|TRBD2|TRBJ2-1
CATSRGEWTRDNEQFF
TGTGCCACCAGCAGAGGGGAATGGACTAGGGACAATGAGCAGTTCTTC
>.|TRBV30|.|TRBJ2-2
CAWTTNSGELFF
TGTGCCTGGACGACAAATTCTGGGGAGCTGTTTTTT
>.|TRBV7-9|.|TRBJ2-5
CASSSPRHQETQYF
TGTGCCAGCAGCTCCCCCCGACACCAAGAGACCCAGTACTTC
>.|TRBV5-1|.|TRBJ1-4
CASSFNQGTNEKLFF
TGCGCCAGCAGCTTTAACCAGGGGACTAATGAAAAACTGTTTTTT
>once|TRBV9|.|TRBJ2-1
CASSPRSRYNEQFF
TGTGCCAGCAGCCCACGGAGCCGGTACAATGAGCAGTTCTTC
>.|TRBV7-9|.|TRBJ2-7
CASSSPVFDGSYEQYF
TGTGCCAGCAGCTCCCCTGTATTCGACGGGTCCTACGAGCAGTACTTC
>.|TRBV11-2|.|TRBJ2-7
CASSPGIAYEQYF
TGTGCCAGCAGCCCCGGGATCGCATACGAGCAGTACTTC
>.|TRBV5-1|.|TRBJ1-2
CASSLDGGYTF
TGCGCCAGCAGCTTGGATGGAGGCTACACCTTC
>.|TRBV4-1|.|TRBJ2-1
CASGTDRSSYNEQFF
TGCGCCAGCGGGACCGACAGGTCCTCCTACAATGAGCAGTTCTTC
>once|TRBV29-1|TRBD2|TRBJ2-1
CSVEGLAKNEQFF
TGCAGCGTTGAAGGACTAGCGAAGAATGAGCAGTTCTTC
>.|TRBV4-1|TRBD1|TRBJ2-1
CASRTSTGAPDEQFF
TGCGCCAGCAGAACAAGCACAGGGGCGCCGGATGAGCAGTTCTTC